Sequencing of this T cell receptor (beta chain) was carried out in a study of cytomegalovirus exposure and HLA in healthy donors. Trimming took 0 bases from V and 3 from J, leaving 9 bases between them. CDR3 length: 14 residues. Germline values: CDR1 SGHDN, CDR2 FVKESK. Researchers ran the PCR with 60 Vbeta and 13 Jbeta primers. Assay: immunoSEQ multiplex PCR; the TCRdb copy retains only in-frame clones and omits some. Of tens of thousands of clones listed, around 83% are singletons. The sample taken for sequencing was PBMCs. The rearrangement uses TRBV14 and TRBJ2-7, with D tentatively TRBD2 (6 bases). The sequence came from a man aged 25 to 45 in good health and CMV-seronegative. In DNA, the CDR3 is TGTGCCAGCAGCCAAGACGGGGGTATCTACGAGCAGTACTTC. As protein: CASSQDGGIYEQYF.